The 27 T cell receptor beta chains listed next were all sequenced from one sample in a study of blood T cell repertoires in COVID-19. Data came from immunoSEQ multiplex PCR; TCRdb stores just in-frame clones and leaves some out. Of around 140,000 clones listed, more than 60% are singletons. Sequencing used peripheral blood. The source is a man aged 50-60 years with acute or convalescent COVID-19.

In its sample, this clone was seen once. The V and J genes are TRBV7-6 and TRBJ2-1; 9 bases match TRBD1. Trimming removed 5 bases from V and 6 bases from J; junction bases left unmatched: 11. The CDR3 spans 16 residues. Germline lookup yields CDR1 SGHVS and CDR2 FNYEAQ. CDR3 nucleotides: TGTGCCAGCAGCCCAAGACTACAGGGGGCCGGCAATGAGCAGTTCTTC. This gives the protein CASSPRLQGAGNEQFF.

The chain recombines TRBV12-3 or TRBV12-4 with TRBJ1-5; the D is unclear. The CDR3 is 13 residues long. The V gene lost 3 bases and the J gene lost 7 bases, with 10 bases spanning the gap. This CDR3 is CASSFMVGQPQHF. The DNA of the CDR3 is TGTGCCAGCAGTTTTATGGTCGGGCAGCCCCAGCATTTT.

The rearrangement joins TRBV7-2 to TRBJ2-2; 8 bases line up with TRBD2. There are 16 residues in the CDR3. V shed 2 bases and J 2 bases; nucleotides not matched to a gene: 4. Germline lookup yields CDR1 SGHTA and CDR2 FQGNSA. The CDR3 sequence is CASSLLGGANTGELFF. DNA for the CDR3: TGTGCCAGCAGCTTACTCGGGGGGGCCAACACCGGGGAGCTGTTTTTT.

The J gene is TRBJ1-4, the V gene TRBV7-6; D ambiguous. The germline V gene encodes CDR1 SGHVS and CDR2 FNYEAQ. Trimming took 1 base from V and 8 from J, leaving 14 bases between them. The CDR3 has 15 amino acids. This CDR3 is CASSLGDGLREKLFF. Here the CDR3 DNA reads TGTGCCAGCAGCTTAGGCGACGGACTAAGAGAAAAACTGTTTTTT.

This clone was counted between two and nine times. CDR3 loop: CASSYEGLAPTGELFF. CDR3 DNA sequence: TGTGCCAGCAGTTACGAGGGACTAGCTCCCACCGGGGAGCTGTTTTTT. The V and J genes are TRBV6-5 and TRBJ2-2, with TRBD2 identical over 9 bases. The CDR3 is 16 amino acids. Germline CDR1 and CDR2: MNHEY and SVGAGI. J lost 4 bases, V lost 2 bases, and 5 bases had no gene match.

The chain combines TRBV11-2 with TRBJ1-1, with TRBD1 matching over 7 bases. The CDR3 covers 13 residues. The germline gives CDR1 SGHAT, CDR2 FQNNGV. The junction had 4 bases not matched to a gene; V was cut back by 4 bases and J by 5 bases. CDR3 loop: CASSSGGWTEAFF. For the CDR3, the DNA is TGTGCCAGCAGCTCAGGGGGTTGGACTGAAGCTTTCTTT.

The chain carries TRBV3-1 (or the pseudogene TRBV3-2) and TRBJ2-7, with 9 bases that match TRBD2. V shed 0 bases and J 2 bases; nucleotides not matched to a gene: 5. The CDR3 runs to 16 residues. Per germline, CDR1 LGHDT and CDR2 YNNKEL (reference sequence). The CDR3 here is CASSQEALAGPYEQYF. CDR3 DNA sequence: TGTGCCAGCAGCCAAGAGGCCCTAGCGGGGCCCTACGAGCAGTACTTC.

V gene TRBV10-2 combines with J gene TRBJ1-1, with D maybe TRBD1 (5 bases). The CDR3 sequence is 15 residues long. V lost 6 bases to trimming and J lost 0 bases, with 14 bases between them. Per germline, CDR1 WSHSY and CDR2 SAAADI. CDR3 nucleotide sequence: TGCGCCAGCAGGGGGGGGAGTTGGATGAACACTGAAGCTTTCTTT. This encodes CASRGGSWMNTEAFF.

The CDR3 spells CASSFTEPGANVLTF. The CDR3 nucleotides are TGTGCCAGCAGTTTTACTGAGCCTGGGGCCAACGTCCTGACTTTC. This rearrangement joins TRBV28 to TRBJ2-6; D is undetermined. From germline, CDR1 is MDHEN and CDR2 SYDVKM. V was clipped by 3 bases and J by 2 bases, with 8 bases between them. The CDR3 is made up of 15 amino acids.

V gene TRBV7-3 combines with J gene TRBJ2-6, with D perhaps matching TRBD1 (5 bases). Germline V gene lookup returns CDR1 SGHTA and CDR2 FQGTGA. This CDR3 contains 18 residues. V shed 3 bases and J shed 1 base, with 16 bases lying between them. The CDR3: CASSLTVPLLSGANVLTF. The CDR3, as DNA: TGTGCCAGCAGCTTGACAGTTCCCTTACTTTCTGGGGCCAACGTCCTGACTTTC.

In its sample, this clone was seen many times. The chain carries TRBV20-1 and TRBJ2-2, with 9 positions matching TRBD2. The CDR3 length is 15 residues. Looked up from germline, CDR1 is DFQATT and CDR2 is SNEGSKA (reference sequence). V lost 3 bases to trimming and J lost 7 bases; unmatched junction nucleotides: 9. The CDR3 spells CSASLAGGAGGELFF. The DNA for the CDR3 is TGCAGTGCTAGTCTTGCGGGGGGGGCCGGCGGGGAGCTGTTTTTT.

V usage is TRBV7-2 and J usage is TRBJ1-1, with a weak D call TRBD1 (6 bases). Between the trimmed V and J ends, which lost 6 bases and 2 bases, there was a span of 13 bases. Germline CDR1 SGHTA, CDR2 FQGNSA. The CDR3 runs 14 residues. CDR3 protein: CASSPNRDNTEAFF. The DNA of the CDR3 is TGTGCCAGCAGTCCAAACAGGGATAACACTGAAGCTTTCTTT. The full variable domain, with the rest looked up from reference TRBV7-2 and TRBJ1-1, is GAGVSQSPSNKVTEKGKDVELRCDPISGHTALYWYRQSLGQGLEFLIYFQGNSAPDKSGLPSDRFSAERTGGSVSTLTIQRTQQEDSAVYLCASSPNRDNTEAFFGQGTRLTVV.

The genes are TRBV19 and TRBJ1-1; no reliable D call. Germline CDR1 LNHDA, CDR2 SQIVND (reference sequence). The CDR3 runs 13 residues. Trimming pared 7 bases from V and 1 base from J, leaving 10 bases between. Here the CDR3 reads CASKLRENTEAFF. CDR3 nucleotides: TGTGCCAGTAAGCTTCGGGAGAACACTGAAGCTTTCTTT.

CDR3 nucleotides: TGCGCCAGCAGCAGAGAAGGGGGTAGCGGGGCCTATGGCTACACCTTC. This encodes CASSREGGSGAYGYTF. The chain carries TRBV5-1 and TRBJ1-2, with D perhaps TRBD1 (6 bases). The CDR3 totals 16 residues. Germline values: CDR1 SGHRS, CDR2 YFSETQ. The V gene lost 4 bases and the J gene lost 4 bases, with 20 bases spanning the gap.

About this clone: The sample holds other DNA sequences that translate to the same CDR3. The gene calls are TRBV18 and TRBJ1-5; no firm D call. The V gene lost 6 bases and the J gene lost 2 bases, with 8 bases spanning the gap. The CDR3 consists of 13 residues. Germline V gene data show CDR1 as KGHSH and CDR2 as LQKENI. Here the CDR3 reads CASSGGGNQPQHF. The CDR3 nucleotides read TGTGCCAGCTCCGGCGGGGGCAATCAGCCCCAGCATTTT.

Notes on this clone: Other DNA sequences from this sample encode an identical CDR3 as well. The chain links TRBV30 to TRBJ1-1, with TRBD1 identical over 7 bases. CDR1 is GTSNPN, CDR2 SVGIG, per germline (reference sequence). V lost 0 bases to trimming and J lost 5 bases; unmatched junction nucleotides: 0. The CDR3 length is 12 residues. The CDR3 coding sequence is TGTGCCTGGAGTGTACAGGGGACTGAAGCTTTCTTT. Translation: CAWSVQGTEAFF. Full variable domain (remainder filled in from reference TRBV30 and TRBJ1-1): SQTIHQWPATLVQPVGSPLSLECTVEGTSNPNLYWYRQAAGRGLQLLFYSVGIGQISSEVPQNLSASRPQDRQFILSSKKLLLSDSGFYLCAWSVQGTEAFFGQGTRLTVV.

This clone was counted a few times. This chain connects TRBV29-1 to TRBJ1-2; the match to TRBD1 covers 7 bases. The CDR3 length is 12 residues. V lost 3 bases to trimming and J lost 4 bases; unmatched junction nucleotides: 2. CDR1 and CDR2 from the germline V gene are SQVTM and ANQGSEA. The CDR3 protein is CSVDGTVYGYTF. The DNA of the CDR3 is TGCAGCGTTGACGGGACAGTCTATGGCTACACCTTC.

CDR3 in amino acids: CASSSQGQGDSPLHF. CDR3 DNA: TGCGCCAGCAGTTCCCAAGGACAGGGTGATTCACCCCTCCACTTT. The rearrangement links TRBV5-1 to TRBJ1-6; 8 positions agree with TRBD1. The CDR3 is 15 residues long. From germline, CDR1 is SGHRS and CDR2 YFSETQ. V lost 5 bases to trimming and J lost 8 bases; unmatched junction nucleotides: 9.

The chain links TRBV5-1 to TRBJ2-2; no reliable D call. Trimming shortened V by 2 bases and J by 0 bases, and 5 bases separated the two germline ends. The CDR3 loop spans 14 amino acids. Per the germline V gene, CDR1 is SGHRS and CDR2 is YFSETQ. CDR3 protein: CASSFRSNTGELFF. Written as DNA, the CDR3 is TGCGCCAGCAGCTTTCGGTCGAACACCGGGGAGCTGTTTTTT.

V is TRBV19 and J is TRBJ1-5; 8 bases line up with TRBD1. Germline lookup yields CDR1 LNHDA and CDR2 SQIVND (reference sequence). This CDR3 contains 15 residues. V trimming: 4 bases; J trimming: 7 bases; junction bases outside the gene matches: 9. CDR3 nucleotides: TGTGCCAGTAGTAAGGACAGGGAAGGCGAGCAGCCCCAGCATTTT. Its protein is CASSKDREGEQPQHF.

This chain uses TRBV5-1 with TRBJ2-5, with D perhaps TRBD2 (5 bases). The germline V and J ends were trimmed by 7 bases and 5 bases, with 15 bases remaining between them. CDR1 SGHRS and CDR2 YFSETQ come from the germline V gene. The CDR3 covers 13 residues. The CDR3 region is CASHLAGFETQYF. CDR3 sequence (DNA): TGCGCCAGCCACCTCGCGGGTTTTGAGACCCAGTACTTC.

The chain joins TRBV6-6 to TRBJ1-2; the D is unclear. There are 14 residues in the CDR3. Germline V CDR1 and CDR2: MNHNY, SVGAGI (reference sequence). The V and J ends lost 0 bases and 5 bases respectively, with 10 bases between them. The CDR3 DNA reads TGTGCCAGCAGTTACTCGCCCGGAGGATATGGCTACACCTTC. Translating it yields CASSYSPGGYGYTF.

This clone appeared a few times. The V gene is TRBV9, the J gene TRBJ2-2; D is perhaps TRBD2 (6 bases). With 1 base removed from V and 0 bases from J, the gap between germline ends came to 7 bases. Germline V gene data show CDR1 as SGDLS and CDR2 as YYNGEE. The CDR3 runs to 15 residues. CDR3 nucleotides: TGTGCCAGCAGCGTACGGGGGTCGAACACCGGGGAGCTGTTTTTT. This sequence encodes CASSVRGSNTGELFF.

The J gene is TRBJ1-2, the V gene TRBV9; D is perhaps TRBD1 (6 bases). Germline CDR1 SGDLS, CDR2 YYNGEE. This CDR3 region has 14 residues. V lost 1 base, J lost 10 bases, and 17 bases lay in between. The CDR3: CASSVNPVQGSYTF. The CDR3 nucleotides read TGTGCCAGCAGCGTAAACCCCGTGCAGGGGTCCTACACCTTC.

This sequence joins TRBV2 and TRBJ2-3; TRBD2 matches 7 bases. This CDR3 spans 13 amino acids. Germline V gene lookup returns CDR1 SNHLY and CDR2 FYNNEI. V lost 4 bases, J lost 4 bases, and 2 bases stayed unmatched. CDR3 coding DNA: TGTGCCAGCAGTGGAACTAGCGCAGATACGCAGTATTTT. This gives the protein CASSGTSADTQYF.

This clone came up once. V usage is TRBV5-1 and J usage is TRBJ2-7; D remains unclear. Germline V gene data show CDR1 as SGHRS and CDR2 as YFSETQ. Deletions cut 7 bases from V and 2 bases from J, with 16 bases between. This CDR3 comprises 14 residues. CDR3 residues: CASGQEFSTYEQYF. The DNA of the CDR3 is TGCGCCAGCGGCCAGGAATTTTCCACCTACGAGCAGTACTTC.

The rearrangement joins TRBV4-2 to TRBJ1-1; D might be TRBD1 (6 bases). CDR3 length equals 14 residues. The germline gives CDR1 LGHNA, CDR2 YNFKEQ. The V and J ends lost 0 bases and 5 bases respectively, with 10 bases between them. The CDR3 here is CASSQEQGETEAFF. CDR3 bases: TGTGCCAGCAGCCAAGAACAGGGTGAGACTGAAGCTTTCTTT.